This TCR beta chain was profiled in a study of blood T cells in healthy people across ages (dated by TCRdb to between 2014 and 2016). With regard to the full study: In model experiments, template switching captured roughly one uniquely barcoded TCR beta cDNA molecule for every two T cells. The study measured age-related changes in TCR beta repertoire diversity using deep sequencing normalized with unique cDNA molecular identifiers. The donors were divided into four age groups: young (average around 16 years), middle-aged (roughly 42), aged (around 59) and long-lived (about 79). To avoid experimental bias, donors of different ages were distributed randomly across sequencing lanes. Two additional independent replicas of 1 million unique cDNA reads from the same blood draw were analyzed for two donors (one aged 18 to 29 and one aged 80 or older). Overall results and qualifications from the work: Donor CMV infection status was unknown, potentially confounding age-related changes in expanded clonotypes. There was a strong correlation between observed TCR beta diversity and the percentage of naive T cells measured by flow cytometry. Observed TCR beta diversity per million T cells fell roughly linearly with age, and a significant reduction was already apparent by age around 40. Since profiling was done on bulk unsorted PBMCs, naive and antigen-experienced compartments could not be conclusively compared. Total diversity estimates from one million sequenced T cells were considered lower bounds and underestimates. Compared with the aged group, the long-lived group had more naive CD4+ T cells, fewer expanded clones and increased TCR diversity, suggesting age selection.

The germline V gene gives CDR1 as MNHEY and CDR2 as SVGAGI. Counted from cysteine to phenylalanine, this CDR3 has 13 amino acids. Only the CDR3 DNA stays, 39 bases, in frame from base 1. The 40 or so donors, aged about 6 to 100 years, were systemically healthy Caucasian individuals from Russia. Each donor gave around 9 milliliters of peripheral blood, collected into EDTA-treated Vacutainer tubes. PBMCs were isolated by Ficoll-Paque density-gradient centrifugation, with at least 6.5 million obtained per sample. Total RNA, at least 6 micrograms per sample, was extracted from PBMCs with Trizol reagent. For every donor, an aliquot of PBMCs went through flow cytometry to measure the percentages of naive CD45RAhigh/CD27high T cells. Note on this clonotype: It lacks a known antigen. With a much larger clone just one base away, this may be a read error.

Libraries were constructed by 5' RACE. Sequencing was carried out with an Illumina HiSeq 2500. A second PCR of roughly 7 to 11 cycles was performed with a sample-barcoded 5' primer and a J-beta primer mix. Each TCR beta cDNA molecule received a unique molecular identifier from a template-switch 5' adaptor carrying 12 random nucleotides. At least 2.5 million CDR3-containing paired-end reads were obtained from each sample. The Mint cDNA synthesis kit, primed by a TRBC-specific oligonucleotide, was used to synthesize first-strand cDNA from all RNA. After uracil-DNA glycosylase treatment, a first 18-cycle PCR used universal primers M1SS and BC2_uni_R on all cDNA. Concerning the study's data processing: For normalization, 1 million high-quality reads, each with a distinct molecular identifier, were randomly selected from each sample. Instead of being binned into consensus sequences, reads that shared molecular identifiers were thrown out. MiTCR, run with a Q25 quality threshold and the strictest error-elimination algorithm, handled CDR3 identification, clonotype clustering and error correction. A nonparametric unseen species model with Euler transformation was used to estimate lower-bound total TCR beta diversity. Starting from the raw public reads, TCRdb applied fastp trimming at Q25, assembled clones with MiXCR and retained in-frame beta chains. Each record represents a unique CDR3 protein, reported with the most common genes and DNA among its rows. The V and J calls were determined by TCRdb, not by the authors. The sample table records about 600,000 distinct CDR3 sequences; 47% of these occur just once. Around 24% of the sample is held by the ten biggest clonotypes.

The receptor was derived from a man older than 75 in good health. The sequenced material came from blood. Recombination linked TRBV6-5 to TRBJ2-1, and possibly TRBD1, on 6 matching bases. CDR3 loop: CVSRKQGGNEQFF. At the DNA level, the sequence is TGTGTCAGCAGAAAACAAGGGGGCAATGAGCAGTTCTTC.